This T cell receptor beta chain was observed in a study of blood T cell repertoires in COVID-19 (TCRdb year 2020). In terms of the full investigation: Collaborator samples came from the United States, Italy and Spain and covered acute and convalescent phases of COVID-19. The prospective study material was composed of cDNA or gDNA derived from T cells, B-cell-depleted T cells, or PBMCs. Deeply sampled blood TCRbeta repertoires from subjects exposed to, actively infected with, or recovered from COVID-19 were included in the dataset. The repertoires were released in a freely available public database meant as a resource for research on the immune response to SARS-CoV-2. Samples were obtained from the ongoing ImmuneRACE study (first 160 participants) and from about 1,300 subjects provided by 6 global collaborators. A de-identified subject ID, COVID-19 status, age in years and sex were almost always included in the sample metadata. Where available, HLA class I and class II types were obtained from metadata supplied by the sample provider rather than from assay-based typing.

TCRbeta CDR3 regions were amplified from genomic DNA using the immunoSEQ Assay, a bias-controlled multiplex PCR. As for the authors' bioinformatics: Nucleated cell counts per sample were estimated from amplification of reference gene primers within the assay. Sequence reads were collapsed and filtered to measure the absolute abundance of every unique TCRbeta CDR3 rearrangement. For each sample, productive Simpson clonality was calculated by taking the square root of Simpson's diversity index across productive rearrangements. TCRdb provides this immuneACCESS table in a form limited to in-frame rearrangements. Some clones are lacking; in checked studies, under half of them reflect an unresolved V gene, and why the rest are absent is not known. The DNA gave D and trimming, while V, J and clone size come from that table. In this sample the table shows about 230,000 clones, about 90% of which occur a single time. The top ten hold roughly 10% of the sample.

With respect to this clone: Its antigen specificity is not known. Within one base of it there is no much larger clone, and no base qualities were kept.

Participants in the prospective study were enrolled through a virtual design, were aged about 18 to 100 years, and lived in fewer than 30 United States geographic areas. In the prospective study, cohorts were assigned on the basis of participant-reported clinical history obtained from a screening survey and a study questionnaire. For ImmuneRACE Cohort 3, a participant was defined as recovered based on two consecutive negative NP/OP PCR tests, clearance by a healthcare professional, or resolution of symptoms. Each participant in the prospective study had whole blood, serum and a nasopharyngeal or oropharyngeal swab collected by mobile phlebotomists. Prospective study participants could optionally give additional blood draws and questionnaires over a roughly 2-month period. Before DNA extraction, blood samples from the prospective study were shipped at room temperature or frozen. The germline V and J ends show losses of 7 bases and 8 bases respectively, and no gene match explains 9 bases of the junction. From the cysteine up to the phenylalanine, the CDR3 has a length of 13 residues. Of all the DNA, just the CDR3 is kept, 39 bases in frame from base 1. CDR1 MNHEY and CDR2 SMNVEV are derived from the germline V gene (reference sequence).

The paper's findings and limits, for the study overall: The quantity of clinical and demographic metadata differed by source and by participant and was supplied without curation.

The sample taken for sequencing was PBMCs or T cells enriched from blood (not recorded which). This clonotype was sampled from a young man who had recovered from COVID-19. The rearrangement combines TRBV27 with TRBJ1-2, with TRBD1 matching 8 junction bases. This receptor carries the CDR3 CASTRDRGEGYTF. The sequence in DNA is TGTGCCAGCACCCGAGACAGGGGAGAAGGCTACACCTTC.